One T cell receptor beta chain is described in this entry. Germline values: CDR1 MNHNY, CDR2 SVGAGI (reference sequence). Trimming removed 6 bases at V and 0 bases at J, with 8 bases between. The CDR3 consists of 13 residues. Original processing methods: Estimated nucleated cell counts came from reference gene primer amplification. This table comes from immunoSEQ multiplex PCR, and its TCRdb copy is limited to in-frame clones, with some not included. That table supplies the V and J calls and clone size; D and trimming were determined from the DNA. The top ten clones hold more than 1.2% of a sample with some 260,000 clones, approximately 86% of them seen once. The record originates from a study of blood T cell repertoires in COVID-19. Study-wide background: COVID-19 samples collected from the United States, Italy and Spain covered acute and convalescent phases. PBMCs, B-cell-depleted T cells, or T cells were the source of the cDNA or gDNA that made up the material.

The sequence was collected from an older man with acute or convalescent COVID-19. The material sequenced was peripheral blood. The chain joins TRBV6-6 to TRBJ1-1; D not resolved. CDR3 sequence: CASRESMNTEAFF. The CDR3 DNA reads TGTGCCAGCAGAGAAAGCATGAACACTGAAGCTTTCTTT.